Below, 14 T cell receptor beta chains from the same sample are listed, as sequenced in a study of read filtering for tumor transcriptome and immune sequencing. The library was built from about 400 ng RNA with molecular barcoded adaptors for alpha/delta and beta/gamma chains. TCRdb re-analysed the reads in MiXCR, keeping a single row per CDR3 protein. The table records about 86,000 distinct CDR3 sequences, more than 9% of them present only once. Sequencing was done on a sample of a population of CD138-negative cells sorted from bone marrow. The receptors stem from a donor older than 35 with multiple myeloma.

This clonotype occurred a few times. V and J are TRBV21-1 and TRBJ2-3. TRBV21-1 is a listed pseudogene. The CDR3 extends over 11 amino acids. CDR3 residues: CAIPSPDTQYF. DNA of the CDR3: TGTGCCATCCCAAGTCCAGATACGCAGTATTTT.

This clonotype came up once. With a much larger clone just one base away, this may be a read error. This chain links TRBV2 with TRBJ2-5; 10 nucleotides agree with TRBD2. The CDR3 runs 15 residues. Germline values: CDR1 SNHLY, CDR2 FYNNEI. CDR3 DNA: TGTGCCAGCAGTGATTTGTTAGCGGGAGGAGAGACCCTGTACTTC. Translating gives CASSDLLAGGETLYF.

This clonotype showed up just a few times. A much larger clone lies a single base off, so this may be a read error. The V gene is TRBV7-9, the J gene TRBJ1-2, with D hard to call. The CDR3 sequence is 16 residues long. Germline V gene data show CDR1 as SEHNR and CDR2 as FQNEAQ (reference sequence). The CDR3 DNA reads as TGTGCCGGCAGCTTAGTAGTCACAGCTTCTAACTATGGCTACACCTTC. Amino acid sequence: CAGSLVVTASNYGYTF.

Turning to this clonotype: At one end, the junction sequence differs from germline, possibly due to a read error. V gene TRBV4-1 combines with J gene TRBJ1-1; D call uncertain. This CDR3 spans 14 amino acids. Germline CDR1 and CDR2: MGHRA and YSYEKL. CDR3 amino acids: CASSQAEGKTVAFF. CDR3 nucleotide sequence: TGCGCCAGCAGCCAAGCGGAGGGCAAGACTGTAGCTTTCTTT.

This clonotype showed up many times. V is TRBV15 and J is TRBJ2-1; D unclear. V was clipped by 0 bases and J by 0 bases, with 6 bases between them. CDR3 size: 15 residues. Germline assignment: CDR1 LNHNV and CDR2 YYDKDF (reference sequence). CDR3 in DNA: TGTGCCACCAGCAGAGACCGCGTCTCCTACAATGAGCAGTTCTTC. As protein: CATSRDRVSYNEQFF.

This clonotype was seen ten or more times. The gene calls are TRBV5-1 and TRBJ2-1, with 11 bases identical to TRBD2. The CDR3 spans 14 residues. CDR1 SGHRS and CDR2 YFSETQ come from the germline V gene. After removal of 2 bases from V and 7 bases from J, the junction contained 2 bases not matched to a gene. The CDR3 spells CASSLLAGANEQFF. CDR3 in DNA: TGCGCCAGCAGCTTACTAGCGGGAGCGAATGAGCAGTTCTTC.

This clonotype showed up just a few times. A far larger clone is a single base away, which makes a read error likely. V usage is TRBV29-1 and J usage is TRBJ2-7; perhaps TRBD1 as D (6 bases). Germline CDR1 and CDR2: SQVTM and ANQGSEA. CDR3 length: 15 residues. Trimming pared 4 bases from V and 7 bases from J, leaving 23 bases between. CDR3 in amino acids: CSVVAGVGAYNEQYF. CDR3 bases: TGCAGCGTTGTCGCAGGGGTTGGAGCCTACAATGAGCAGTACTTC.

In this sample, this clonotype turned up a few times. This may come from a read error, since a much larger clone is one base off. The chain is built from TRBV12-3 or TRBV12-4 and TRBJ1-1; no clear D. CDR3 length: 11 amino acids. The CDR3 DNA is TGTGCCGGCAGTTTGAGGATGGAGGCTTTCTTT. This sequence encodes CAGSLRMEAFF.

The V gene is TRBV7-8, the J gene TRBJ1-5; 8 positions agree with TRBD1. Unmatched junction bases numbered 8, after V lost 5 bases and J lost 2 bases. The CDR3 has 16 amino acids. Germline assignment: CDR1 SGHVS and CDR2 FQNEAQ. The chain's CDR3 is CASSLDRGGGNQPQHF. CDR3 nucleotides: TGTGCCAGCAGCCTCGACAGGGGTGGAGGCAATCAGCCCCAGCATTTT.

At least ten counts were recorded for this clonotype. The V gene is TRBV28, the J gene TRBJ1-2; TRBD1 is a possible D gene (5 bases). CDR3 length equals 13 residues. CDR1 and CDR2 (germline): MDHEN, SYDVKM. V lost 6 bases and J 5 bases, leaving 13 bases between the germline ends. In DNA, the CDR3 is TGTGCCAGCAGCCCCAGGGAGGGGTATGGCTACACCTTC. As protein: CASSPREGYGYTF.

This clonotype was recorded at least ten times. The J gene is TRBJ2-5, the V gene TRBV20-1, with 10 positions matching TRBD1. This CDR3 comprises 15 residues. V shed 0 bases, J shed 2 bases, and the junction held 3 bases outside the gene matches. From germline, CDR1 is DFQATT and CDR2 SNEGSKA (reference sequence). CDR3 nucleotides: TGCAGTGCTAGAGACGCGGGACAGGGGCAAGAGACCCAGTACTTC. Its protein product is CSARDAGQGQETQYF.

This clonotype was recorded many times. The chain's CDR3 is CASSLPGAAEAFF. In DNA, the CDR3 is TGTGCCAGCAGTTTACCGGGGGCGGCTGAAGCTTTCTTT. The J gene is TRBJ1-1, the V gene TRBV6-6; maybe TRBD1 (6 bases). The CDR3 has 13 amino acids. V was shortened by 4 bases and J by 6 bases, with 12 bases between the two germline ends. CDR1 is MNHNY and CDR2 is SVGAGI in the germline V gene (reference sequence).

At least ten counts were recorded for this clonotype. CDR3 bases: TGCAGCGCCTCCCTGGAGGGCAATCAGCCCCAGCATTTT. Its translation: CSASLEGNQPQHF. V usage is TRBV29-1 and J usage is TRBJ1-5, with no clear D. The CDR3 covers 13 residues. Germline values: CDR1 SQVTM, CDR2 ANQGSEA. The V end was cut by 7 bases, the J end by 2 bases, with 12 bases between. The complete variable domain, with remaining parts taken from reference TRBV29-1 and TRBJ1-5, reads SAVISQKPSRDICQRGTSLTIQCQVDSQVTMMFWYRQQPGQSLTLIATANQGSEATYESGFVIDKFPISRPNLTFSTLTVSNMSPEDSSIYLCSASLEGNQPQHFGDGTRLSIL.

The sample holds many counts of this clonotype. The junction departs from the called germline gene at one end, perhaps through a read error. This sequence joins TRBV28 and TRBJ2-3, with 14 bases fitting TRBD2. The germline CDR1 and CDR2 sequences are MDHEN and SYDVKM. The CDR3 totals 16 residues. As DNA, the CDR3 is TGTGCCAGCAGTTCCGGGACTAGCGGGAGCATAGATACGCAGTATTTT. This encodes CASSSGTSGSIDTQYF.